This T cell receptor (beta chain) was identified during a study of T cell changes during pregnancy in multiple sclerosis. Germline V gene data show CDR1 as LGHNT and CDR2 as FRNRAP. This CDR3 region has 16 residues. V lost 7 bases, J lost 1 base, and 17 bases lay in between. The data were produced by immunoSEQ multiplex PCR, yet TCRdb's version contains in-frame clones alone and is incomplete. The data show under 50,000 clones, about 90% seen once. The sample in question was CD8+ T cells from peripheral blood mononuclear cells, obtained before pregnancy. The receptor comes from a female donor with multiple sclerosis, enrolled in a pregnancy study. The V and J genes are TRBV12-5 and TRBJ2-1; D possibly corresponds to TRBD2 (6 bases). This CDR3 reads CASAPSGRRSYNEQFF. The DNA for the CDR3 is TGTGCTAGTGCCCCTTCCGGGAGAAGGTCCTACAATGAGCAGTTCTTC.